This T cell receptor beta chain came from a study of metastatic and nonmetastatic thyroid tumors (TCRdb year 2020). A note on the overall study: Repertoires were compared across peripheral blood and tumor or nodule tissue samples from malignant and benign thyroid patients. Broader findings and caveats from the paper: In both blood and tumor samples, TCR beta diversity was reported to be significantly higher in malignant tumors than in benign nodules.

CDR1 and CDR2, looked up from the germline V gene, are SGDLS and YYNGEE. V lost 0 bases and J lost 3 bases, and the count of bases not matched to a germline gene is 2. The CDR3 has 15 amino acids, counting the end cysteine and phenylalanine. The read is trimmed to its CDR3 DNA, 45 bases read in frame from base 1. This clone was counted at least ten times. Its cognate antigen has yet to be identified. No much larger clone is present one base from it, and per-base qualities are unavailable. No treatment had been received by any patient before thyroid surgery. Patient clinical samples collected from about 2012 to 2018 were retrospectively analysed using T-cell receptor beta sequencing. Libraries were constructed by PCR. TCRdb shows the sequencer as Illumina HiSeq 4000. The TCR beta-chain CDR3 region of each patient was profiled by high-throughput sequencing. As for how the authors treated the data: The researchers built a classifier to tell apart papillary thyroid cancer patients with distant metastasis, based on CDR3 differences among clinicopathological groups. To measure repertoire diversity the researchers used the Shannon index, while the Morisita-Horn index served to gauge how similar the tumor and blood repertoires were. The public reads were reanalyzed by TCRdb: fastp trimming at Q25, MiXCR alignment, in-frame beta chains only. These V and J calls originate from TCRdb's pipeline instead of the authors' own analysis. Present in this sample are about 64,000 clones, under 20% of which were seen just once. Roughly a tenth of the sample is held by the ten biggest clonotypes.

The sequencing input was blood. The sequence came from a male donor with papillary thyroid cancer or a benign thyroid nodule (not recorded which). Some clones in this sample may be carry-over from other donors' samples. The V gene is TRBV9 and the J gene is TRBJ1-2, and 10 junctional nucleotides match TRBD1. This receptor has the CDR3 CASSVGQGADYGYTF. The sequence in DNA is TGTGCCAGCAGCGTAGGACAGGGGGCGGACTATGGCTACACCTTC.